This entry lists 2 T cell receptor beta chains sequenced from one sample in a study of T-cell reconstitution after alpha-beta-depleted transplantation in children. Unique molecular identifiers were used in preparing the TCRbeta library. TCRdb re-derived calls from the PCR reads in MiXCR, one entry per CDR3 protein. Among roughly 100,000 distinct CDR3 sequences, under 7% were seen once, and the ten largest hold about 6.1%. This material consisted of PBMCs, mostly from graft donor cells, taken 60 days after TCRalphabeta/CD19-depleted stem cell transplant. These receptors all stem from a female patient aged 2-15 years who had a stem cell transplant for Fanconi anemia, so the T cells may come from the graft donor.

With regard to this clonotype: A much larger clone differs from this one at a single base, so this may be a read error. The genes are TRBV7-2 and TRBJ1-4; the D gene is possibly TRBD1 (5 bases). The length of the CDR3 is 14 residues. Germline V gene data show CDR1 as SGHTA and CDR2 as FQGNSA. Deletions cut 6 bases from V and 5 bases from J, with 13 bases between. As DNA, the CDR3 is TGTGCCAGCAGTCCGACAGAGGGAAATGAAAAACTGTTTTTT. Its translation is CASSPTEGNEKLFF.

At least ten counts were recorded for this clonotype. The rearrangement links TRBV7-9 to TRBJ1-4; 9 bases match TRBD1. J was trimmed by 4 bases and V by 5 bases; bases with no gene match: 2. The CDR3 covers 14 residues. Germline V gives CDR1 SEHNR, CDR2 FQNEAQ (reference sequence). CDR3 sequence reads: CASSEGQGNEKLFF. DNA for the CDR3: TGTGCCAGCAGCGAGGGACAGGGTAATGAAAAACTGTTTTTT. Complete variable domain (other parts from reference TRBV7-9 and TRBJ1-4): DTGVSQNPRHKITKRGQNVTFRCDPISEHNRLYWYRQTLGQGPEFLTYFQNEAQLEKSRLLSDRFSAERPKGSFSTLEIQRTEQGDSAMYLCASSEGQGNEKLFFGSGTQLSVL.